This TCR beta chain was recovered during a study of blood T cell repertoires in COVID-19. Study-level information: Samples representing acute and convalescent COVID-19 were sourced from the United States, Italy and Spain. PBMCs, B-cell-depleted T cells, or T cells were the source of the cDNA or gDNA that made up the material.

How the authors handled the data: Amplified reference gene primers provided the basis for estimating nucleated cell counts. Sequenced by immunoSEQ multiplex PCR; TCRdb stores in-frame clones only, minus some. V and J calls and clone size come straight from that table; D and trimming were deduced from the DNA. The table shows 200,000 to 250,000 clones, with approximately 83% occurring only once. This CDR3 region has 15 residues. Germline assignment: CDR1 MNHEY and CDR2 SVGAGI. Unmatched junction bases numbered 9, after V lost 5 bases and J lost 10 bases. The sequence came from a woman aged 25 to 39 who had recovered from COVID-19. The sequenced sample was peripheral blood. The chain joins TRBV6-5 to TRBJ2-1, with 12 bases lining up with TRBD2. CDR3 bases: TGTGCCAGCAGTCCACCTAGCGGGGGGGCGGGGGAGCAGTTCTTC. It specifies CASSPPSGGAGEQFF.